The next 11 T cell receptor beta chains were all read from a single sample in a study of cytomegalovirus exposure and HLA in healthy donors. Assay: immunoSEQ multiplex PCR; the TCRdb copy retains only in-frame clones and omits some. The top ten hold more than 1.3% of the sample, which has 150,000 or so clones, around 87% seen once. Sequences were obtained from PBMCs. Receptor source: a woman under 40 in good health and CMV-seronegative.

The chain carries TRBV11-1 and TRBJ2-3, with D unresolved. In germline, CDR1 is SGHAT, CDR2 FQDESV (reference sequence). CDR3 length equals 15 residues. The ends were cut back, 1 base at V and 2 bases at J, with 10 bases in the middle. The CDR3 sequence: CASSLGGGFTDTQYF. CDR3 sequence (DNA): TGTGCCAGCAGCTTAGGAGGCGGCTTCACAGATACGCAGTATTTT.

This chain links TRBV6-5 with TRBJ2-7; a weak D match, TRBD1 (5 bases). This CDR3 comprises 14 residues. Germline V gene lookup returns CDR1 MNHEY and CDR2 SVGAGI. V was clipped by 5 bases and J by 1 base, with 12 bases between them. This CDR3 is CASSTHRLSYEQYF. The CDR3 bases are TGTGCCAGCAGTACCCACAGGTTGTCCTACGAGCAGTACTTC.

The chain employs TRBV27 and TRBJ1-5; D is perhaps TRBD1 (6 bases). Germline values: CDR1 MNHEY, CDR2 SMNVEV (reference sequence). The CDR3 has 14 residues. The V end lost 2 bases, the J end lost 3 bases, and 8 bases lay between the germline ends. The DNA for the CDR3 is TGTGCCAGCAGTTTACAGGGGATCAATCAGCCCCAGCATTTT. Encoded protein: CASSLQGINQPQHF.

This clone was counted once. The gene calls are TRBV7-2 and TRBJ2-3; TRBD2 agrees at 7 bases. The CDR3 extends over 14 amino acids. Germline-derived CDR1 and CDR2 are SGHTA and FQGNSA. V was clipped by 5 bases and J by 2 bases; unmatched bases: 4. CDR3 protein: CASSKAGITDTQYF. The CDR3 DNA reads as TGTGCCAGCAGCAAAGCGGGGATCACAGATACGCAGTATTTT.

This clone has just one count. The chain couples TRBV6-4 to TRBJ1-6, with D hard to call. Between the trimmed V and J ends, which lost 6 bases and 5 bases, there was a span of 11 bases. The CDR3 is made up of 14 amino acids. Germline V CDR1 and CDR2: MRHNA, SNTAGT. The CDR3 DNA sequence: TGTGCCAGCAGCCCGATGGGAGATAATTCACCCCTCCACTTT. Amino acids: CASSPMGDNSPLHF.

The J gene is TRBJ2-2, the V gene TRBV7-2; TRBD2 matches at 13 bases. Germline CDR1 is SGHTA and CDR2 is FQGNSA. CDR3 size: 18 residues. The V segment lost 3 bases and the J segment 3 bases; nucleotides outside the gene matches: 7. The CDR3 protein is CASSFWRGLAGHTGELFF. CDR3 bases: TGTGCCAGCAGCTTTTGGCGGGGACTAGCGGGGCACACCGGGGAGCTGTTTTTT.

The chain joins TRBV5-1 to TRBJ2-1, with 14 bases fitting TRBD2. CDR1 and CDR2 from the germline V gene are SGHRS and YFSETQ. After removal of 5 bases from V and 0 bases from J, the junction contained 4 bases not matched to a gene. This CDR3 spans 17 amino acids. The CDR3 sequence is CASRSGTSGGSYNEQFF. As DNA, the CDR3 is TGCGCCAGCAGATCCGGGACTAGCGGGGGCTCCTACAATGAGCAGTTCTTC.

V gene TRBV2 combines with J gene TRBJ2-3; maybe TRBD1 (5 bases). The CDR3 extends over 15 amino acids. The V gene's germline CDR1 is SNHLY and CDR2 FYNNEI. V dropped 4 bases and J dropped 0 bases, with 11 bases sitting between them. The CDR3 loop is CASSVWGRSTDTQYF. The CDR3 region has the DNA TGTGCCAGCAGTGTGTGGGGCAGGAGCACAGATACGCAGTATTTT.

CDR3 protein: CASSDSKIRAGQETQYF. Here the CDR3 DNA reads TGTGCCAGCAGTGACTCGAAAATACGGGCGGGCCAAGAGACCCAGTACTTC. The chain combines TRBV6-4 with TRBJ2-5, with D possibly TRBD2 on 5 matching bases. The CDR3 is made up of 17 amino acids. Germline values: CDR1 MRHNA, CDR2 SNTAGT. V lost 0 bases and J 1 base, leaving 15 bases between the germline ends.

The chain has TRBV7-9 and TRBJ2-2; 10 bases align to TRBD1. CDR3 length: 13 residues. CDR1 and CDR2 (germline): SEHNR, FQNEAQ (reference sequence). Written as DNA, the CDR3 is TGTGCGGAGCGGACAGGGGGTTCCGGGGAGCTGTTTTTT. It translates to CAERTGGSGELFF.

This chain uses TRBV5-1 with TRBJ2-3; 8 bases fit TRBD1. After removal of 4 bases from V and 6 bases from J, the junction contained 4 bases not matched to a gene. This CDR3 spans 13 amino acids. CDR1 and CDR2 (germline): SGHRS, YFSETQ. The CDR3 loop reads CASSRDRTDTQYF. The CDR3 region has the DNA TGCGCCAGCAGCCGGGACAGGACGGATACGCAGTATTTT.